This TCR beta chain originates from a study of early T cells in non-severe SARS-CoV-2 infection. Turning to the study itself: Unsorted whole blood bulk RNA was sequenced, with unpaired chains.

As to this clonotype: Antigen: not known.

General study results and limits: Sequences matched to VDJdb favored anti-spike CD8 responses, while private and CD4 specificities were missed.

The TCR library protocol attached unique molecular identifiers to the individual cDNA molecules. Each CDR3 protein gets one entry after TCRdb re-called the 5' RACE reads with MiXCR. The sample includes about 52,000 distinct CDR3 sequences, 11% of them seen just once. The receptor's source is an adult who was a healthcare worker with PCR-confirmed SARS-CoV-2 infection or an uninfected control (not recorded which). Sequenced input: whole blood.

CDR3 DNA: TGCGCCAGCAGCTTACAAGGGTCGAACACTGAAGCTTTCTTT. Protein sequence: CASSLQGSNTEAFF. V gene TRBV5-1 combines with J gene TRBJ1-1; no clear D. The V end was cut by 2 bases, the J end by 1 base, with 9 bases between. CDR3 length: 14 amino acids. Per germline, CDR1 SGHRS and CDR2 YFSETQ.